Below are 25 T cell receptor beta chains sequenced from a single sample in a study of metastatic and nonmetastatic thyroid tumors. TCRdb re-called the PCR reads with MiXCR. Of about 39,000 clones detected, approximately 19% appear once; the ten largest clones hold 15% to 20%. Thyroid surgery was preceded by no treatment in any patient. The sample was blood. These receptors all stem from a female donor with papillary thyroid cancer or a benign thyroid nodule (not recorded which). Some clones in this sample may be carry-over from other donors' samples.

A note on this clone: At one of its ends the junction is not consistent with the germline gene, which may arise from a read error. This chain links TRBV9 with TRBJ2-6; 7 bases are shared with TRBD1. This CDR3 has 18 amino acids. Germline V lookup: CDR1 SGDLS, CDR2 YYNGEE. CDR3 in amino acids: CASSGSVGQASGANVLTF. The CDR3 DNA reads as TGTGCCAGCAGCGGGTCGGTCGGACAGGCCTCTGGTGCCAACGTCCTGACTTTC. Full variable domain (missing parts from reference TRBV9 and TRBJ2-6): DSGVTQTPKHLITATGQRVTLRCSPRSGDLSVYWYQQSLDQGLQFLIQYYNGEERAKGNILERFSAQQFPDLHSELNLSSLELGDSALYFCASSGSVGQASGANVLTFGAGSRLTVL.

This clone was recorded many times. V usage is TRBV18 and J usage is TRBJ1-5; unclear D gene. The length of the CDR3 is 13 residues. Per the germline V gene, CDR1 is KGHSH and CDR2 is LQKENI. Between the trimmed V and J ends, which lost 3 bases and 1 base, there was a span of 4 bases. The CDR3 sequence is CASSPQSNQPQHF. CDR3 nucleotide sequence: TGTGCCAGCTCACCCCAGAGCAATCAGCCCCAGCATTTT.

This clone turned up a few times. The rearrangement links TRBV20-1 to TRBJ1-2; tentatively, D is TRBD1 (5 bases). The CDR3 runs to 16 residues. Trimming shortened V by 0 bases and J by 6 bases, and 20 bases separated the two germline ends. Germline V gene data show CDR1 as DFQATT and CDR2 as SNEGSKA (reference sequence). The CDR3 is CSAREGPQGRLHGYTF. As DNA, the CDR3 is TGCAGTGCTAGAGAAGGGCCCCAGGGTAGGCTTCATGGCTACACCTTC.

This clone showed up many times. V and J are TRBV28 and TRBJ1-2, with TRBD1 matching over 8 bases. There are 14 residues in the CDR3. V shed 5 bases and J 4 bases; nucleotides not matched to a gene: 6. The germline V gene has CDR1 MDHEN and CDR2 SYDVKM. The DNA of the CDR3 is TGTGCCAGCAGTATCCTAACAGGGGGCTATGGCTACACCTTC. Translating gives CASSILTGGYGYTF.

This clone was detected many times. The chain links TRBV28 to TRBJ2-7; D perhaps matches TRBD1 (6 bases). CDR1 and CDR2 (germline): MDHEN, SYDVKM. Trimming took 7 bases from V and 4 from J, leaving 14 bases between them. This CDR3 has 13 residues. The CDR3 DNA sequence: TGTGCCAGCACACAGACAGGCCCATACGAGCAGTACTTC. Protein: CASTQTGPYEQYF.

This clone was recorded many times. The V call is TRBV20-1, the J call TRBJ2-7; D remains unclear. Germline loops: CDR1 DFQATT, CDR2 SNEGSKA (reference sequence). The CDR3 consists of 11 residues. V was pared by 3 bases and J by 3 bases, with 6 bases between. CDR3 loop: CSARILYEQYF. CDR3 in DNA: TGCAGTGCTAGGATTCTCTACGAGCAGTACTTC.

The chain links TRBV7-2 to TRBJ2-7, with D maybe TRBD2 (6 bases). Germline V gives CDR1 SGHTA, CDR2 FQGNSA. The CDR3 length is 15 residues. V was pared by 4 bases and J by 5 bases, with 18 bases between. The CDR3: CASSSRRAVLDEQYF. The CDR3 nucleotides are TGTGCCAGCAGCTCTCGGAGGGCCGTATTAGACGAGCAGTACTTC.

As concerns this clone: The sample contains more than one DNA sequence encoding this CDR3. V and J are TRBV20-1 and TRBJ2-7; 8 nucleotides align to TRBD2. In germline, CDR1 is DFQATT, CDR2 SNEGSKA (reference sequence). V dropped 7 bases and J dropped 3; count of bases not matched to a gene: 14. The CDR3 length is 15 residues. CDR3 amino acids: CSVESAGTSGYEQYF. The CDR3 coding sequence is TGCAGTGTCGAGTCCGCCGGCACTAGCGGCTACGAGCAGTACTTC.

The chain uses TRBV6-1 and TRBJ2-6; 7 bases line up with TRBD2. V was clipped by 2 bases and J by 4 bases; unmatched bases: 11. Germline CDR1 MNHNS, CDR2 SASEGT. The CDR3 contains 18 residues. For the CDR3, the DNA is TGTGCCAGCAGTGAAACCCAGGGAGGGTTTAAAGGGGCCAACGTCCTGACTTTC. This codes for CASSETQGGFKGANVLTF.

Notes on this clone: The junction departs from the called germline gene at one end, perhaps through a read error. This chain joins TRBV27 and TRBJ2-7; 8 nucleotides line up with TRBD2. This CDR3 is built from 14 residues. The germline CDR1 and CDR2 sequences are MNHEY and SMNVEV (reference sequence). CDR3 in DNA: TGTGCCAGCAGTAGGACTAGCAGTGCCTACGAGCATTACTTC. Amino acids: CASSRTSSAYEHYF.

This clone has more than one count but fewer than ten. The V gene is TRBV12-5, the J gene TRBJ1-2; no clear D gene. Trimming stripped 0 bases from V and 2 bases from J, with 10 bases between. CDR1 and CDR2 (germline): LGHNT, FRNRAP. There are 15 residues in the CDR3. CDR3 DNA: TGTGCTAGTGGTTTGGTCAGGATTCACAACTATGGCTACACCTTC. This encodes CASGLVRIHNYGYTF.

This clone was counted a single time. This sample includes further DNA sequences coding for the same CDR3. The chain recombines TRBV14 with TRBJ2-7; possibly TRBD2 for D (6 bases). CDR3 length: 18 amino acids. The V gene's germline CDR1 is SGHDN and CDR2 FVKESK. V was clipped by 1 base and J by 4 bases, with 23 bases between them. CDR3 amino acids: CASSQVGVAGGPEYEQYF. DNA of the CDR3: TGTGCCAGCAGCCAAGTTGGAGTCGCTGGAGGGCCTGAGTACGAGCAGTACTTC.

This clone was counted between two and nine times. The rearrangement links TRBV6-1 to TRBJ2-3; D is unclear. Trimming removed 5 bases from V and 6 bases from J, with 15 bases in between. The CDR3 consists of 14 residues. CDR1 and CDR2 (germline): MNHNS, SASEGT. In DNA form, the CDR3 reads TGTGCCAGCAGTAAGGCTAAAGAACAGGATACGCAGTATTTT. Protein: CASSKAKEQDTQYF.

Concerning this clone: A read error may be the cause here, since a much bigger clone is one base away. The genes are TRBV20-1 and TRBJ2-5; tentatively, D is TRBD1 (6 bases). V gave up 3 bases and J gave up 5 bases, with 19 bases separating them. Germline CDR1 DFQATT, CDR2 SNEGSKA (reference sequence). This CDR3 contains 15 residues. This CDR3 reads CSARPGQCRVETQYF. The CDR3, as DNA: TGCAGTGCTAGGCCAGGACAGTGCCGGGTGGAGACCCAGTACTTC.

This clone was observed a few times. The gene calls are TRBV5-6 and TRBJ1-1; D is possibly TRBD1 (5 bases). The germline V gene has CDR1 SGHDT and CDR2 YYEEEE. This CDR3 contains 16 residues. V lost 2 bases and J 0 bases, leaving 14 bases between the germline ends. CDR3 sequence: CASSFRAGSMNTEAFF. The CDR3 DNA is TGTGCCAGCAGCTTTCGGGCAGGGAGCATGAACACTGAAGCTTTCTTT.

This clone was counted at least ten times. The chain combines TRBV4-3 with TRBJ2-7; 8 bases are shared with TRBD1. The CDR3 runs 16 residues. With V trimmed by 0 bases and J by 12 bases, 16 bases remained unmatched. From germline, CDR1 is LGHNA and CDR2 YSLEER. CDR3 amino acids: CASSQDLKQGALVPYF. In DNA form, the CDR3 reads TGCGCCAGCAGCCAAGATCTAAAGCAGGGGGCGTTGGTTCCGTACTTC.

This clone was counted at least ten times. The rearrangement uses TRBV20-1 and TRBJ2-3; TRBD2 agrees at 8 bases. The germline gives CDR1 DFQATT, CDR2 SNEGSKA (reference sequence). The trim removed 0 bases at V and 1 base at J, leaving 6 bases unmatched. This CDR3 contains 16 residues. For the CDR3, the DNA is TGCAGTGCTAGAGATTTGCGGGGGGAGGGCACAGATACGCAGTATTTT. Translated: CSARDLRGEGTDTQYF.

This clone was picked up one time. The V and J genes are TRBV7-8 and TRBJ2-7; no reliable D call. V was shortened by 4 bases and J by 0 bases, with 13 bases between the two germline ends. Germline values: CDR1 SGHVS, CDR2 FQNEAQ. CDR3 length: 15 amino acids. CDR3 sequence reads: CASSSTSIRSYEQYF. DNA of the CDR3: TGTGCCAGCAGCTCAACGTCTATCCGCTCCTACGAGCAGTACTTC. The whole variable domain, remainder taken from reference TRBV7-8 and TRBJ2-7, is GAGVSQSPRYKVAKRGQDVALRCDPISGHVSLFWYQQALGQGPEFLTYFQNEAQLDKSGLPSDRFFAERPEGSVSTLKIQRTQQEDSAVYLCASSSTSIRSYEQYFGPGTRLTVT.

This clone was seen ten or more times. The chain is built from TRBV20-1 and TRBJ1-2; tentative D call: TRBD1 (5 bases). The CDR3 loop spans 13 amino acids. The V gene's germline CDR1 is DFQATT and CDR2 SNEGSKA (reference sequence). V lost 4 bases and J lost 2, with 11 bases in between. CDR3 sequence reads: CSATQGTNYGYTF. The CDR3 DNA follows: TGCAGTGCTACGCAGGGAACAAACTATGGCTACACCTTC.

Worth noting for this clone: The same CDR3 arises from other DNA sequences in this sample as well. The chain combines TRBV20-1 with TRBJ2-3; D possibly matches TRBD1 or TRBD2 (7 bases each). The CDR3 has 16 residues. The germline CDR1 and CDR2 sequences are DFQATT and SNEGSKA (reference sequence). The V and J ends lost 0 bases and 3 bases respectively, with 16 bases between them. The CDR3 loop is CSAREPGGDGTDTQYF. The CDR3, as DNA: TGCAGTGCTAGAGAGCCAGGGGGGGATGGAACAGATACGCAGTATTTT.

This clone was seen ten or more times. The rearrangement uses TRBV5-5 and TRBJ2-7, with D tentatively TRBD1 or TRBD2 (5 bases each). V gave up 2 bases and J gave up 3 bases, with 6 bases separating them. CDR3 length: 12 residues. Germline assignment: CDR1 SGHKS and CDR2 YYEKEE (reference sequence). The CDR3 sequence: CASSFGGYEQYF. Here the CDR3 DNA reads TGTGCCAGCAGCTTTGGGGGCTACGAGCAGTACTTC.

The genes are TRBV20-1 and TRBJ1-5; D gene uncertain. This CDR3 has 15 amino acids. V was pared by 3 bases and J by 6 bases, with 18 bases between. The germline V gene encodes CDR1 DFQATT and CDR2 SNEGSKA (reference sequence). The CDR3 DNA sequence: TGCAGTGCTAGCTCGCCGGCGGGGAAGGGTCAGCCCCAGCATTTT. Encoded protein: CSASSPAGKGQPQHF.

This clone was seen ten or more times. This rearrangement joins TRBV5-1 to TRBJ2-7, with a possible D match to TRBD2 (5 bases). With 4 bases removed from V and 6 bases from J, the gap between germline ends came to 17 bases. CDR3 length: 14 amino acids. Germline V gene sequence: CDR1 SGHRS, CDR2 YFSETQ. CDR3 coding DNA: TGCGCCAGCAGCGCAACTAGTGATGAGGGCGAGCAGTACTTC. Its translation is CASSATSDEGEQYF.

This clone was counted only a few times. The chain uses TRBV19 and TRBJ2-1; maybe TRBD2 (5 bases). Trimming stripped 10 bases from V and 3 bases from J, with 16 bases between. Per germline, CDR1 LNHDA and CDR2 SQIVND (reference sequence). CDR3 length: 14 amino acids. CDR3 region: CATRPRVFYNEQFF. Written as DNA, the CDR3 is TGTGCCACCAGGCCGAGGGTCTTCTACAATGAGCAGTTCTTC.

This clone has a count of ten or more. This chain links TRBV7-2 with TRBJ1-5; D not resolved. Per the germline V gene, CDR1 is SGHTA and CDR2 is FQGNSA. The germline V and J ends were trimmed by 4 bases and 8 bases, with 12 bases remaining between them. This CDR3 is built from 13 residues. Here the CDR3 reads CASSSTQAEPQHF. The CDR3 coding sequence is TGTGCCAGCAGCTCCACCCAGGCCGAGCCCCAGCATTTT.